Included here is one TCR beta chain sequence, with context. This clone was seen a handful of times. This receptor's antigen is unknown. Base quality data are lacking; no much larger clone is found one base away. V and J are truncated by 3 bases and 8 bases respectively, leaving an intervening sequence of 17 bases. Per the germline V gene, SGHRS is the CDR1 and YFSETQ is the CDR2. The CDR3 numbers 14 residues from cysteine through phenylalanine. Only the CDR3 part of the read is kept: 42 bases, read in frame from the first base. The library relied on the immunoSEQ multiplex PCR assay. TCRdb holds this immuneACCESS table with in-frame rearrangements only. Some clones are missing; in checked studies, unresolved V genes explain under half, and the rest has no known cause. The sample table contains nearly 35,000 clones; only one count was recorded for approximately 92% of them. The leading ten clones occupy roughly 3.9% of the sample.

This sample is drawn from a study of chemoradiotherapy in HPV16-positive cancers (dated by TCRdb to between 2022 and 2023). The study in broad terms: Functional T-cell assays on cells from two HPV16-positive patients defined candidate HPV-specific T-cell clones and common TCR motifs. The study asked whether T-cell immunity against the HPV oncoproteins E6 and E7 changes during chemoradiotherapy and whether it affects survival. The candidate HPV-specific TCRs and motifs were subsequently tracked in TCR repertoires obtained from about 79 patients with HPV-related cancers. Study-level results and caveats: Expansion of candidate HPV-specific clones and E7-related TCR motifs was observed in the tumor microenvironment during treatment, whereas no such expansion was observed for non-HPV-specific T cells. In HPV16-positive patients, expansion of HPV-responsive T cells during chemoradiotherapy was found to be associated with improved recurrence-free survival. The survival association was reported for HPV16-positive patients, and the functional definition of HPV-specific T cells was derived from only a couple of HPV16-positive patients.

Repertoires were sampled repeatedly over the course of chemoradiotherapy, so clonal expansion could be followed in the tumor microenvironment. The sequence derives from a human donor with HPV-associated anogenital cancer. Sequenced here: blood, sampled from a patient who underwent chemoradiotherapy. The chain is made from TRBV5-1 and TRBJ1-2; D gene: possibly TRBD1, on 5 matching bases. The CDR3 sequence is CASSSHRSSEGYTF. The DNA sequence is given as TGCGCCAGCAGCTCACACAGGTCCTCGGAAGGCTACACCTTC. Reference TRBV5-1 and TRBJ1-2 genes cover what lies past the CDR3, so the full variable domain is KAGVTQTPRYLIKTRGQQVTLSCSPISGHRSVSWYQQTPGQGLQFLFEYFSETQRNKGNFPGRFSGRQFSNSRSEMNVSTLELGDSALYLCASSSHRSSEGYTFGSGTRLTVV.